This record covers a single T cell receptor (beta chain). Its antigen is not yet known. No base quality information exists; no much larger clone differs at one position. The data stem from a study of control samples from healthy donors and cancer patients (TCRdb year 2020). Including cysteine and phenylalanine, the CDR3 has 17 amino acids. Left in the record is the CDR3 DNA by itself, 51 bases read in frame from the first base. The V end loses 4 bases and the J end loses 2 bases, and a stretch of 18 bases separates them. The germline V gene specifies MGHRA as CDR1 and YSYEKL as CDR2. Libraries were made using the immunoSEQ multiplex PCR assay. The clones in this table, taken by TCRdb from immuneACCESS, are in-frame only. Not every clone is retained; where verified, under half of the shortfall comes from an unresolved V gene, and the cause of the rest is unknown. Present in this sample are approximately 140,000 clones, approximately 93% of which were seen just once. In total, the top ten clones hold 4.5% to 6% of the sample.

This sequence uses TRBV4-1 and TRBJ2-1; too little of a D gene remains to name it. Sequenced sample: blood. This receptor was obtained from a man younger than 30 in good health. CDR3 sequence: CASSPTLRSRTYNEQFF. The nucleotide sequence is given as TGCGCCAGCAGCCCAACCCTGAGGAGCAGGACCTACAATGAGCAGTTCTTC.